This T cell receptor beta chain is from a study of identical twins. Overall study findings and caveats: Findings came from cross-sectional statistics, without long-term follow-up of donors.

From the 5' RACE reads, TCRdb called clonotypes with MiXCR, one entry per CDR3 protein. The sample consists of about 290,000 distinct CDR3 sequences, nearly 9.5% of them appearing once. V shed 0 bases, J shed 3 bases, and the junction held 11 bases outside the gene matches. This CDR3 is built from 17 residues. Germline V gene sequence: CDR1 MGHRA, CDR2 YSYEKL. This clonotype has more than one count but fewer than ten. As yet, its antigen is unknown. These data are also associated with another study on yellow fever vaccine responses in identical twins.

Sequenced: CD8+ T cells sorted from blood. The chain joins TRBV4-1 to TRBJ2-7, with 7 bases aligning to TRBD1. The clonotype originates from a woman younger than 30 in good health. The CDR3 nucleotides are TGCGCCAGCAGCCAAGATTTAGGCACAGGGGACCACTACGAGCAGTACTTC. This sequence encodes CASSQDLGTGDHYEQYF.